The 6 T cell receptor beta chains presented below share a single source sample, sequenced in a study of T cell responses to AZD1222 COVID-19 vaccine. Measured with immunoSEQ multiplex PCR; TCRdb has only the in-frame clones, and not every one. The sample has roughly 150,000 clones, 80% to 95% seen once. Sequences were derived from peripheral blood, sampled 28 days after the second AZD1222 dose. These receptors all stem from an adult who received the AZD1222 COVID-19 vaccine.

The chain recombines TRBV9 with TRBJ1-4, with a tentative D call TRBD1 (5 bases). The CDR3 consists of 15 residues. The V end lost 0 bases, the J end lost 7 bases, and 13 bases lay between the germline ends. CDR1 SGDLS and CDR2 YYNGEE come from the germline V gene. In DNA, the CDR3 is TGTGCCAGCAGCGTAGGTGGGGGGGTAGGTGAAAAACTGTTTTTT. It translates to CASSVGGGVGEKLFF.

The J gene is TRBJ1-2, the V gene TRBV20-1; a possible D gene is TRBD1 (5 bases). Per the germline V gene, CDR1 is DFQATT and CDR2 is SNEGSKA (reference sequence). V gave up 7 bases and J gave up 4 bases, with 10 bases separating them. CDR3 length: 11 residues. CDR3 nucleotides: TGCAGTGTTTTTGACAGCTATGGCTACACCTTC. Its protein is CSVFDSYGYTF.

Notes on this clone: Given the absence of the conserved phenylalanine or tryptophan at the CDR3 end, a read error is likely. The DNA is left out, because the CDR3 cannot be placed on it with certainty; the CDR3 is given as TCRdb lists it. The chain uses TRBV12-3 or TRBV12-4 and TRBJ1-2; the D segment call TRBD1 is taken from the table without a DNA check. The CDR3 is made up of 12 amino acids, end residues included. CDR3 loop: CASSSPGQGSRV.

The rearrangement uses TRBV18 and TRBJ2-7; 7 nucleotides line up with TRBD2. Unmatched junction bases numbered 13, after V lost 6 bases and J lost 5 bases. Germline V lookup: CDR1 KGHSH, CDR2 LQKENI. The CDR3 length is 15 residues. This CDR3 reads CASSPPGGRADEQYF. Here the CDR3 DNA reads TGTGCCAGCTCCCCCCCAGGAGGGAGGGCCGACGAGCAGTACTTC.

This chain joins TRBV7-6 and TRBJ2-5; 9 bases are a match to TRBD1. The CDR3 runs 14 residues. CDR1 and CDR2 (germline): SGHVS, FNYEAQ. With V trimmed by 10 bases and J by 2 bases, 8 bases remained unmatched. This CDR3 is CATRTGGRQETQYF. The CDR3 DNA sequence: TGTGCCACCAGAACAGGGGGCCGGCAAGAGACCCAGTACTTC.

This clone was seen just once. The gene calls are TRBV30 and TRBJ1-1; 7 bases match TRBD1. Germline V gene data show CDR1 as GTSNPN and CDR2 as SVGIG (reference sequence). The CDR3 has 19 amino acids. V gave up 5 bases and J gave up 5 bases; unmatched junction bases: 26. CDR3 DNA: TGTGCCTGGGATCAGTTTTATACAGGGGCGGGTAGTGTCGGGACTGAAGCTTTCTTT. Its protein product is CAWDQFYTGAGSVGTEAFF. The full variable domain, its missing parts supplied by reference TRBV30 and TRBJ1-1, is SQTIHQWPATLVQPVGSPLSLECTVEGTSNPNLYWYRQAAGRGLQLLFYSVGIGQISSEVPQNLSASRPQDRQFILSSKKLLLSDSGFYLCAWDQFYTGAGSVGTEAFFGQGTRLTVV.